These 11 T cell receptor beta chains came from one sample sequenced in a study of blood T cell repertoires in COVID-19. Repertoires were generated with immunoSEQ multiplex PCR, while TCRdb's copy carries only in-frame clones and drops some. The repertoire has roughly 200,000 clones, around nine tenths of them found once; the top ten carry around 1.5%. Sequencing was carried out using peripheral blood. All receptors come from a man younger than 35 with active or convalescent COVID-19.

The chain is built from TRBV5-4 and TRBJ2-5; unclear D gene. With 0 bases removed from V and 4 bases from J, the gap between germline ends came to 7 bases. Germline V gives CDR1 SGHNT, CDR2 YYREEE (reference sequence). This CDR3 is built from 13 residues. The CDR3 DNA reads TGTGCCAGCAGCTTGGTAGTTGGAGAGACCCAGTACTTC. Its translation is CASSLVVGETQYF.

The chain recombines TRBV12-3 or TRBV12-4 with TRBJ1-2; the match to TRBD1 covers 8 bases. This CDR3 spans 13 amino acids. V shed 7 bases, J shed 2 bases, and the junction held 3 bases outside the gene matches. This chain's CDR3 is CASKRTGNYGYTF. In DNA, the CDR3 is TGTGCCAGCAAACGGACAGGGAACTATGGCTACACCTTC.

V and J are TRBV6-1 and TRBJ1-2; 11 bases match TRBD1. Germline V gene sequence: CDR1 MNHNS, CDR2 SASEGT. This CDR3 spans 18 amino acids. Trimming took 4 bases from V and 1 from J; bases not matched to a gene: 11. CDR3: CASSGPRGQGAINYGYTF. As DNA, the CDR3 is TGTGCCAGCAGTGGCCCCCGTGGACAGGGGGCGATTAACTATGGCTACACCTTC.

Here the CDR3 reads CASSQEEWGVGYTF. The DNA for the CDR3 is TGTGCCAGCAGCCAAGAAGAGTGGGGGGTAGGCTACACCTTC. The chain carries TRBV3-1 (or the pseudogene TRBV3-2) and TRBJ1-2, with a possible D match to TRBD1 (5 bases). Trimming left V 0 bases short and J 8 bases short, with 13 bases between. The CDR3 is made up of 14 amino acids. CDR1 is LGHDT and CDR2 is YNNKEL in the germline V gene (reference sequence).

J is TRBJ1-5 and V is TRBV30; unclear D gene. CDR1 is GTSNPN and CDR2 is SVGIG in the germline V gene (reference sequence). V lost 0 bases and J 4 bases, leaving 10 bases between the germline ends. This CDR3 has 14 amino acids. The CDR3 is CAWSVVAENQPQHF. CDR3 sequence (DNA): TGTGCCTGGAGTGTAGTTGCGGAGAATCAGCCCCAGCATTTT.

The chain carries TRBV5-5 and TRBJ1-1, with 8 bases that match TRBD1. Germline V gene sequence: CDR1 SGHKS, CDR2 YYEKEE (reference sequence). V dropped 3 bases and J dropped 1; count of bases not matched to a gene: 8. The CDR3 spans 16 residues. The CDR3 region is CASSSGTGTGNTEAFF. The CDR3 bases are TGTGCCAGCAGCTCAGGAACCGGGACAGGGAACACTGAAGCTTTCTTT.

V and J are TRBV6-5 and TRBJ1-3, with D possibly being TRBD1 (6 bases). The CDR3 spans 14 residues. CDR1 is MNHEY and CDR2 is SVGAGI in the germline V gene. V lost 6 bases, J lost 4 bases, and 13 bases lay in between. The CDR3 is CASSPGRGGNTIYF. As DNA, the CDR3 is TGTGCCAGCAGCCCCGGCAGGGGAGGAAACACCATATATTTT.

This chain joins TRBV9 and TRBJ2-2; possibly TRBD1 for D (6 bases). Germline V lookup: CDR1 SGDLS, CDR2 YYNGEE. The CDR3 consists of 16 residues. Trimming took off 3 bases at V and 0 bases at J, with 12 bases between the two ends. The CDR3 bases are TGTGCCAGCAGCGGCCCAGGGGAAACGAACACCGGGGAGCTGTTTTTT. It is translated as CASSGPGETNTGELFF.

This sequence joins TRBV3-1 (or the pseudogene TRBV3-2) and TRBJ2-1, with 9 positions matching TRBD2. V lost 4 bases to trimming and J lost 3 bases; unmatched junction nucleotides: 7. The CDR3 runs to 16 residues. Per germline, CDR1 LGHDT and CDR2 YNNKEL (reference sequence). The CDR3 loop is CASSLLSGSYYNEQFF. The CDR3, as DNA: TGTGCCAGCAGCCTCCTTAGCGGGAGCTACTACAATGAGCAGTTCTTC.

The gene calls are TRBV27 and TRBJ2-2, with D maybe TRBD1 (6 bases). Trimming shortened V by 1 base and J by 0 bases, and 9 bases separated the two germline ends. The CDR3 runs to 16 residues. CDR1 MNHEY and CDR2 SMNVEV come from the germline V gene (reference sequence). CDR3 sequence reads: CASSLWGPSNTGELFF. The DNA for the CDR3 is TGTGCCAGCAGTTTATGGGGGCCATCGAACACCGGGGAGCTGTTTTTT.

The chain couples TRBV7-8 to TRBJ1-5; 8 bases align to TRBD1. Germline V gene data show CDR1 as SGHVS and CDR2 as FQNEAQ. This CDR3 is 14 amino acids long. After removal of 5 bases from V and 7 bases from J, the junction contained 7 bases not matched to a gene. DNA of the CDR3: TGTGCCAGCAGCCGGACAGGGCGATCGCAGCCCCAGCATTTT. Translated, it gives CASSRTGRSQPQHF. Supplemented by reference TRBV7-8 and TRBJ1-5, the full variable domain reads GAGVSQSPRYKVAKRGQDVALRCDPISGHVSLFWYQQALGQGPEFLTYFQNEAQLDKSGLPSDRFFAERPEGSVSTLKIQRTQQEDSAVYLCASSRTGRSQPQHFGDGTRLSIL.